This entry lists 5 T cell receptor beta chains sequenced from one sample in a study of OX40 agonist ivuxolimab in advanced cancers. Generated by immunoSEQ multiplex PCR, the TCRdb table keeps only in-frame clones and is missing some. The sample records tens of thousands of clones, about 94% being singletons. The sequencing here drew on CD4+ or CD8+ T cells sorted from blood, taken in a trial of the OX40 agonist ivuxolimab. Receptors originate from an adult with an advanced solid tumor such as melanoma, head and neck, liver or kidney cancer.

This rearrangement joins TRBV15 to TRBJ1-4; maybe TRBD1 (6 bases). V lost 8 bases to trimming and J lost 6 bases, with 10 bases between them. Germline V CDR1 and CDR2: LNHNV, YYDKDF (reference sequence). The CDR3 spans 12 residues. In DNA, the CDR3 is TGTGCCACCTCAGGACAGTATGAAAAACTGTTTTTT. The encoded protein is CATSGQYEKLFF.

The chain recombines TRBV2 with TRBJ1-4, with 9 nucleotides matching TRBD1. The V gene's germline CDR1 is SNHLY and CDR2 FYNNEI. There are 17 residues in the CDR3. Trimming cost V 6 bases and J 5 bases; bases outside gene matches: 13. The CDR3 DNA follows: TGTGCCAGCAGCCGCCCCGGGGACAGGGTTCTGAATGAAAAACTGTTTTTT. It yields the protein CASSRPGDRVLNEKLFF. Combining the CDR3 with reference TRBV2 and TRBJ1-4 gives the whole variable domain EPEVTQTPSHQVTQMGQEVILRCVPISNHLYFYWYRQILGQKVEFLVSFYNNEISEKSEIFDDQFSVERPDGSNFTLKIRSTKLEDSAMYFCASSRPGDRVLNEKLFFGSGTQLSVL.

The chain combines TRBV4-2 with TRBJ2-5, with 7 bases aligning to TRBD2. The germline CDR1 and CDR2 sequences are LGHNA and YNFKEQ. V lost 2 bases, J lost 5 bases, and 8 bases stayed unmatched. This CDR3 is built from 15 residues. The CDR3 bases are TGTGCCAGCAGCCAATCCCGGGACTATTCGGAGACCCAGTACTTC. It yields the protein CASSQSRDYSETQYF.

The chain employs TRBV11-1 and TRBJ2-7; TRBD1 matches at 9 bases. The CDR3 is 14 residues long. Per the germline V gene, CDR1 is SGHAT and CDR2 is FQDESV (reference sequence). The V gene end was trimmed by 5 bases and the J gene end by 2 bases; junction bases not matched to a gene: 4. CDR3 region: CASSPGTGPYEQYF. The DNA for the CDR3 is TGTGCCAGCAGCCCCGGGACAGGGCCCTACGAGCAGTACTTC.

This sequence joins TRBV7-9 and TRBJ2-1; D not resolved. CDR3 length: 16 amino acids. The germline CDR1 and CDR2 sequences are SEHNR and FQNEAQ (reference sequence). V was trimmed by 1 base and J by 0 bases, leaving 10 bases between them. The CDR3 bases are TGTGCCAGCAGCTTAGTCAGTTACAGCTCCTACAATGAGCAGTTCTTC. Amino acids: CASSLVSYSSYNEQFF.